The present T cell receptor beta chain was sequenced within a study of cytomegalovirus exposure and HLA in healthy donors. The CDR3 covers 14 residues. Germline assignment: CDR1 SGHAT and CDR2 FQNNGV. Deletions cut 1 base from V and 1 base from J, with 7 bases between. PCR amplification relied on 60 Vbeta primers (plus 13 Jbeta primers). Using immunoSEQ multiplex PCR, the repertoire was profiled, and TCRdb retains in-frame clones only, with some absent. Here the sample spans about 110,000 clones, around 85% being singletons. The sample taken for sequencing was PBMCs. The rearrangement joins TRBV11-2 to TRBJ2-5, with TRBD2 as a possible D gene (5 bases). The sequence was collected from a man aged 55 to 69 in good health and CMV-seronegative. The CDR3 DNA sequence: TGTGCCAGCAGCTTAGCGGGGAGCCAAGAGACCCAGTACTTC. It yields the protein CASSLAGSQETQYF.